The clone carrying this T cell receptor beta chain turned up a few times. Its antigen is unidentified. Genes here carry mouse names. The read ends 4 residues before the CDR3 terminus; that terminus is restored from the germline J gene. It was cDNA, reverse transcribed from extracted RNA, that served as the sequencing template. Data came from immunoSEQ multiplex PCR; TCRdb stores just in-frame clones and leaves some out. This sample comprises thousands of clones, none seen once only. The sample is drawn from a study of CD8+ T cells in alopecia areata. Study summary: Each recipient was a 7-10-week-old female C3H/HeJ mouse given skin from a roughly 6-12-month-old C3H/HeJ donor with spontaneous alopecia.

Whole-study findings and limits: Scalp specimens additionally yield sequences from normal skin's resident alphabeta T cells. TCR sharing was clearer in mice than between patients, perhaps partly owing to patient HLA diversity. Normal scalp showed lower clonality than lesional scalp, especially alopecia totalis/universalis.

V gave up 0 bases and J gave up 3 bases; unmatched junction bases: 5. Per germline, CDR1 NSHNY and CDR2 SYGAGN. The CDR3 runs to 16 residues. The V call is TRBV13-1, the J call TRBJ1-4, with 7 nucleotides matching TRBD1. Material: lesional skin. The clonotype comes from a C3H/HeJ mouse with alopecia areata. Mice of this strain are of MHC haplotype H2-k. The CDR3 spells CASSDEGGATNERLFF. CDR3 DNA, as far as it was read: TGTGCCAGCAGTGATGAAGGGGGCGCCACCAACGAA.